This T cell receptor (beta chain) was found in a study of blood T cell repertoires in COVID-19 (dated by TCRdb to between 2020 and 2021). A note on the overall study: Samples covering the acute and convalescent phases of COVID-19 were provided by collaborators in the United States, Italy and Spain. Samples were obtained from the ongoing ImmuneRACE study (first 160 participants) and from 1,200 or so subjects provided by 6 global collaborators. The repertoires were released in a freely available public database meant as a resource for research on the immune response to SARS-CoV-2. Nearly every sample came with metadata listing a de-identified subject ID, COVID-19 status, age in years and sex. Deeply sampled blood TCRbeta repertoires from subjects exposed to, actively infected with, or recovered from COVID-19 were included in the dataset. The prospective study material was composed of cDNA or gDNA derived from T cells, B-cell-depleted T cells, or PBMCs. Where available, HLA class I and class II types were obtained from metadata supplied by the sample provider rather than from assay-based typing.

TCRbeta CDR3 regions were amplified from genomic DNA by means of the immunoSEQ Assay, a bias-controlled multiplex PCR. The authors' analysis ran thus. Within the assay, amplification of reference gene primers was used to estimate how many nucleated cells each sample contained. Sequence reads were collapsed and filtered to measure the absolute abundance of every unique TCRbeta CDR3 rearrangement. For each sample, productive Simpson clonality was calculated as the square root of Simpson's diversity index across productive rearrangements. This immuneACCESS table, as held by TCRdb, lists in-frame sequences with V and J called but not all clones. Of the missing ones, under half trace to an unresolved V gene in checked studies; the others have no known cause. V and J calls and clone size are given by that table; D and trimming were obtained from the DNA. Within this sample are about 210,000 clones, with around 83% of them counted one time only. Roughly 8.8% of the sample comes from the top ten.

CDR1 and CDR2, looked up from the germline V gene, are SNHLY and FYNNEI. The V end gives up 7 bases and the J end 6 bases, leaving 12 bases in the junction not matched to a gene. Spanning cysteine to phenylalanine, the CDR3 consists of 16 amino acids. This entry keeps only the CDR3 DNA: 48 bases, framed from base 1. About this clone itself: The antigen it binds to is not known. No base quality information exists; no much larger clone differs at one position.

Results the study describes overall, beyond this receptor: The quantity of clinical and demographic metadata differed by source and by participant and was supplied without curation.

Collaborating institutions collected whole blood in K2EDTA tubes following their own protocols. For TCRbeta analysis, collaborators shipped samples in one of three forms: frozen whole blood, isolated PBMCs, or DNA extracted from either of those sample types. The specimen was peripheral blood. This sequence was found in a woman aged 45-60 years with acute or convalescent COVID-19. The chain uses TRBV2 and TRBJ1-1, with 12 junctional bases fitting TRBD1. The DNA reads as follows: TGTGCCAGCAACCCTGGGACAGGGGGCTCTAGGGCTGAAGCTTTCTTT. This gives the protein CASNPGTGGSRAEAFF. Where the CDR3 stops, the reference TRBV2 and TRBJ1-1 genes take over; the full variable domain is EPEVTQTPSHQVTQMGQEVILRCVPISNHLYFYWYRQILGQKVEFLVSFYNNEISEKSEIFDDQFSVERPDGSNFTLKIRSTKLEDSAMYFCASNPGTGGSRAEAFFGQGTRLTVV.